This entry lists 6 T cell receptor beta chains sequenced from one sample in a study of CD8 T cells in ankylosing spondylitis. The antigens of these receptors remain unknown. Whole-study results and caveats: A motif in TCR beta, a set of 8 or 9 highly homologous variants, appeared characteristic of ankylosing spondylitis blood.

TCRdb reprocessed the 5' RACE reads via MiXCR and lists one record per CDR3 protein. The sample comprises under 550,000 distinct CDR3 sequences, 26% of which are singletons, and approximately 1% rests with the top ten. Sequenced sample: blood, either unsorted or a sorted T cell fraction (not recorded which). Receptors were obtained from a male donor with ankylosing spondylitis.

This clonotype was seen only a few times. The chain links TRBV2 to TRBJ2-7; possible D gene TRBD2, 5 bases. Germline V lookup: CDR1 SNHLY, CDR2 FYNNEI. This CDR3 has 15 amino acids. Trimming pared 6 bases from V and 6 bases from J, leaving 21 bases between. The CDR3 here is CASREIGSSLGEQYV. CDR3 DNA sequence: TGTGCCAGCAGGGAGATAGGATCTAGCTTGGGCGAGCAGTACGTC.

This clonotype was recorded a few times. The chain is built from TRBV6-1 and TRBJ2-7; a weak D match, TRBD2 (5 bases). Trimming stripped 4 bases from V and 7 bases from J, with 11 bases between. Looked up from germline, CDR1 is MNHNS and CDR2 is SASEGT. This CDR3 region has 12 residues. CDR3 DNA sequence: TGTGCCAGCAGTGTGAGGGTCTGGGAGCAGTACGTC. Translating gives CASSVRVWEQYV.

V gene TRBV7-7 combines with J gene TRBJ2-1; 9 bases line up with TRBD1. J gave up 8 bases and V 5 bases, and 4 bases lay outside the gene matches. Germline V gene sequence: CDR1 SSHAT, CDR2 FNYEAQ (reference sequence). The CDR3 extends over 13 amino acids. The CDR3 nucleotides read TGTGCCAGCAGCACGGACAGGGGCGATGAGCAGTTCTTC. Its translation: CASSTDRGDEQFF.

A few counts support this clonotype. This chain connects TRBV5-1 to TRBJ2-3; tentative D call: TRBD2 (5 bases). Germline V lookup: CDR1 SGHRS, CDR2 YFSETQ. The CDR3 is 16 amino acids. Trimming pared 3 bases from V and 2 bases from J, leaving 16 bases between. CDR3 region: CASSYRVAGNTDTQYF. In nucleotides, the CDR3 is TGCGCCAGCAGCTATCGAGTGGCGGGTAACACAGATACGCAGTATTTT.

The CDR3 protein is CASSYSRGGEQYV. The CDR3 DNA reads TGTGCCAGCAGTTACTCGAGAGGGGGCGAGCAGTACGTC. The chain joins TRBV6-5 to TRBJ2-7; TRBD1 is a possible D gene (6 bases). The CDR3 contains 13 residues. The germline V gene encodes CDR1 MNHEY and CDR2 SVGAGI. V was cut by 0 bases and J by 6 bases, with 9 bases left in between.

The chain combines TRBV20-1 with TRBJ2-1, with 15 bases identical to TRBD2. Trimming at V came to 6 bases and at J to 4 bases, leaving 4 bases not matched to a gene. From germline, CDR1 is DFQATT and CDR2 SNEGSKA (reference sequence). This CDR3 contains 15 residues. The chain's CDR3 is CSAPGLAGGYNEQFF. CDR3 DNA sequence: TGCAGTGCACCGGGACTAGCGGGAGGTTACAATGAGCAGTTCTTC.